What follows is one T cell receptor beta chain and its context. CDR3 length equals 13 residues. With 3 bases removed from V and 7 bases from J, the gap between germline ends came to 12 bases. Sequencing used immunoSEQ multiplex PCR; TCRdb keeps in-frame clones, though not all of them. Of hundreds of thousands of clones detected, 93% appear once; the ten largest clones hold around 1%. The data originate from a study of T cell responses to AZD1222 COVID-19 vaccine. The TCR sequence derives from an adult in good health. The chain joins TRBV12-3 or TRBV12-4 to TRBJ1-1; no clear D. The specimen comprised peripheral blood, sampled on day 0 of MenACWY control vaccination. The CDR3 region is CASSLERRSEAFF. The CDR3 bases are TGTGCCAGCAGTTTGGAGAGGCGAAGTGAAGCTTTCTTT.